The 25 T cell receptor beta chains reported below all come from one sample, sequenced in a study of blood T cell repertoires in COVID-19. Only in-frame clones appear in the TCRdb table, and some are missing; sequencing was by immunoSEQ multiplex PCR. The sample comprises 50,000 to 70,000 clones, about 86% of which are singletons, and under 8% rests with the top ten. The sequenced sample consisted of peripheral blood. The source is a man in his fifties with active COVID-19.

The CDR3 region is CASSEGFSTDTQYF. The CDR3 DNA is TGTGCCAGCAGCGAGGGTTTTAGCACAGATACGCAGTATTTT. The chain employs TRBV5-8 and TRBJ2-3; perhaps TRBD2 as D (5 bases). Germline V CDR1 and CDR2: SGHTS, YDEGEE. CDR3 size: 14 residues. V was clipped by 4 bases and J by 0 bases, with 9 bases between them.

The V gene is TRBV29-1, the J gene TRBJ2-1; D is unclear. V was pared by 3 bases and J by 7 bases, with 13 bases between. Germline CDR1 reads SQVTM; CDR2 reads ANQGSEA. This CDR3 is 13 amino acids long. The CDR3 here is CSVDTGPGNEQFF. In nucleotides, the CDR3 is TGCAGCGTTGACACCGGTCCGGGTAATGAGCAGTTCTTC.

The chain recombines TRBV5-1 with TRBJ1-1; 7 nucleotides align to TRBD1. V gave up 3 bases and J gave up 0 bases; unmatched junction bases: 5. Germline V CDR1 and CDR2: SGHRS, YFSETQ. This CDR3 contains 15 residues. CDR3 in amino acids: CASSWVQGLNTEAFF. CDR3 nucleotides: TGCGCCAGCAGCTGGGTACAGGGGTTGAACACTGAAGCTTTCTTT. Complete variable domain (other parts from reference TRBV5-1 and TRBJ1-1): KAGVTQTPRYLIKTRGQQVTLSCSPISGHRSVSWYQQTPGQGLQFLFEYFSETQRNKGNFPGRFSGRQFSNSRSEMNVSTLELGDSALYLCASSWVQGLNTEAFFGQGTRLTVV.

CDR3 loop: CASSLAGTAVGNTIYF. CDR3 sequence (DNA): TGTGCCAGCAGCTTAGCCGGGACAGCTGTGGGAAACACCATATATTTT. The V gene is TRBV7-6, the J gene TRBJ1-3, with 7 bases aligning to TRBD1. Germline V gene lookup returns CDR1 SGHVS and CDR2 FNYEAQ. The CDR3 contains 16 residues. Trimming removed 0 bases from V and 4 bases from J; junction bases left unmatched: 6.

This rearrangement joins TRBV6-5 to TRBJ2-7; 9 positions match TRBD1. V dropped 8 bases and J dropped 5; count of bases not matched to a gene: 7. Germline CDR1 and CDR2: MNHEY and SVGAGI. The CDR3 totals 13 residues. CDR3 sequence (DNA): TGTGCCAGCGCCGGGACAGGGTACCACGAGCAGTACTTC. Amino acid sequence: CASAGTGYHEQYF.

This chain links TRBV29-1 with TRBJ2-3; 14 bases match TRBD2. CDR1 is SQVTM, CDR2 ANQGSEA, per germline. The V segment lost 7 bases and the J segment 3 bases; nucleotides outside the gene matches: 3. The length of the CDR3 is 14 residues. This CDR3 reads CSAGTSGSTDTQYF. As DNA, the CDR3 is TGCAGCGCCGGGACTAGCGGGAGTACAGATACGCAGTATTTT.

The CDR3 spells CASSSFQGTNEKLFF. In nucleotides, the CDR3 is TGTGCCAGTAGTAGTTTCCAGGGAACTAATGAAAAACTGTTTTTT. The chain links TRBV19 to TRBJ1-4; D possibly corresponds to TRBD1 (5 bases). V lost 4 bases to trimming and J lost 1 base, with 10 bases between them. CDR3 size: 15 residues. CDR1 and CDR2 from the germline V gene are LNHDA and SQIVND (reference sequence). The variable domain in full, completed from reference TRBV19 and TRBJ1-4, reads DGGITQSPKYLFRKEGQNVTLSCEQNLNHDAMYWYRQDPGQGLRLIYYSQIVNDFQKGDIAEGYSVSREKKESFPLTVTSAQKNPTAFYLCASSSFQGTNEKLFFGSGTQLSVL.

The chain combines TRBV27 with TRBJ1-2, with 10 nucleotides matching TRBD1. J was trimmed by 2 bases and V by 8 bases; bases with no gene match: 14. CDR3 length: 17 residues. Germline CDR1 reads MNHEY; CDR2 reads SMNVEV (reference sequence). The CDR3 loop is CASYTRDRGQSNYGYTF. DNA for the CDR3: TGTGCCAGCTATACGCGGGACAGGGGCCAGTCCAACTATGGCTACACCTTC.

The CDR3 protein is CASSIGNEQFF. The CDR3 coding sequence is TGTGCCAGTAGTATCGGGAATGAGCAGTTCTTC. The gene calls are TRBV19 and TRBJ2-1; D is unresolved. V gave up 3 bases and J gave up 7 bases, with 4 bases separating them. This CDR3 region has 11 residues. Germline values: CDR1 LNHDA, CDR2 SQIVND (reference sequence).

The chain uses TRBV24-1 and TRBJ2-5; a possible D gene is TRBD1 (5 bases). The CDR3 sequence is 15 residues long. Looked up from germline, CDR1 is KGHDR and CDR2 is SFDVKD. V shed 0 bases and J shed 5 bases, with 12 bases lying between them. The CDR3 loop is CATSDLGPGSETQYF. The CDR3 region has the DNA TGTGCCACCAGTGATTTGGGGCCAGGGTCGGAGACCCAGTACTTC.

This sequence joins TRBV10-2 and TRBJ2-4; TRBD1 matches 11 bases. V gave up 10 bases and J gave up 8 bases; unmatched junction bases: 7. The CDR3 totals 13 residues. The germline V gene encodes CDR1 WSHSY and CDR2 SAAADI. The CDR3, as DNA: TGCGCCACAGGACAGGGGGCGGGAGACATTCAGTACTTC. Its protein is CATGQGAGDIQYF.

The chain recombines TRBV7-2 with TRBJ1-2; D is unclear. Trimming pared 6 bases from V and 6 bases from J, leaving 11 bases between. The CDR3 loop spans 12 amino acids. CDR1 SGHTA and CDR2 FQGNSA come from the germline V gene. CDR3 bases: TGTGCCAGCAGACTGTGGAGGAATGGCTACACCTTC. Translated: CASRLWRNGYTF.

This sequence joins TRBV7-3 and TRBJ1-1, with D perhaps matching TRBD1 (5 bases). Germline V CDR1 and CDR2: SGHTA, FQGTGA. Trimming cost V 2 bases and J 8 bases, with 9 bases left between them. The CDR3 is 12 residues long. This CDR3 reads CASSLSPGEAFF. The CDR3 nucleotides are TGTGCCAGCAGCTTATCCCCAGGGGAAGCTTTCTTT.

This clone was seen once. The J gene is TRBJ1-2, the V gene TRBV9; 9 nucleotides match TRBD1. This CDR3 spans 16 amino acids. Germline values: CDR1 SGDLS, CDR2 YYNGEE. V was clipped by 3 bases and J by 7 bases; unmatched bases: 13. The CDR3 sequence is CASSASGTGYLLGYTF. CDR3 nucleotides: TGTGCCAGCAGCGCGTCCGGGACAGGGTACTTACTTGGCTACACCTTC.

The chain is built from TRBV11-2 and TRBJ2-5; 10 nucleotides line up with TRBD2. Trimming cost V 2 bases and J 7 bases; bases outside gene matches: 10. CDR1 SGHAT and CDR2 FQNNGV come from the germline V gene. This CDR3 is built from 16 residues. The CDR3 DNA sequence: TGTGCCAGCAGCTTACTAGCGGGGGCCAACCGGGGGACCCAGTACTTC. This translates into CASSLLAGANRGTQYF.

The chain carries TRBV5-1 and TRBJ2-1; 7 bases are shared with TRBD1. Germline V CDR1 and CDR2: SGHRS, YFSETQ. Trimming took 6 bases from V and 0 from J; bases not matched to a gene: 9. The CDR3 is 16 amino acids. The DNA of the CDR3 is TGCGCCAGCACCGAAAGACAGGGTGCCTCCTACAATGAGCAGTTCTTC. This codes for CASTERQGASYNEQFF.

The rearrangement links TRBV6-5 to TRBJ2-1, with D possibly matching TRBD1 (6 bases). Per the germline V gene, CDR1 is MNHEY and CDR2 is SVGAGI. CDR3 size: 14 residues. Trimming stripped 6 bases from V and 3 bases from J, with 12 bases between. The CDR3 bases are TGTGCCAGCAGCCCGGGACAAGACTACAATGAGCAGTTCTTC. This gives the protein CASSPGQDYNEQFF.

The J gene is TRBJ1-1, the V gene TRBV15; 10 nucleotides line up with TRBD1. The CDR3 totals 14 residues. Germline V gene data show CDR1 as LNHNV and CDR2 as YYDKDF (reference sequence). V was clipped by 3 bases and J by 4 bases; unmatched bases: 2. CDR3 nucleotides: TGTGCCACCAGCAGCGGGACAGGGGTCACTGAAGCTTTCTTT. This sequence encodes CATSSGTGVTEAFF.

This rearrangement joins TRBV6-5 to TRBJ1-2; D not resolved. V was trimmed by 6 bases and J by 1 base, leaving 9 bases between them. CDR1 is MNHEY and CDR2 is SVGAGI in the germline V gene. The CDR3 contains 13 residues. CDR3 loop: CASSHDINYGYTF. The CDR3 DNA is TGTGCCAGCAGCCACGACATTAACTATGGCTACACCTTC.

V is TRBV4-2 and J is TRBJ2-3; 9 bases match TRBD1. This CDR3 is built from 16 residues. Looked up from germline, CDR1 is LGHNA and CDR2 is YNFKEQ. Losses at the gene ends were 3 bases for V and 1 base for J; bases not matched to a gene: 5. The CDR3 here is CASSQGTGKGTDTQYF. The CDR3 bases are TGTGCCAGCAGCCAGGGGACAGGGAAAGGCACAGATACGCAGTATTTT.

In its sample, this clone was seen a few times. V is TRBV2 and J is TRBJ2-1; D might be TRBD2 (6 bases). The CDR3 spans 16 residues. CDR1 and CDR2 (germline): SNHLY, FYNNEI. The V and J ends lost 6 bases and 0 bases respectively, with 15 bases between them. The CDR3 coding sequence is TGTGCCAGCAGCTCGGACTACTTCACCTCCTACAATGAGCAGTTCTTC. This sequence encodes CASSSDYFTSYNEQFF. The full variable domain, with the rest looked up from reference TRBV2 and TRBJ2-1, is EPEVTQTPSHQVTQMGQEVILRCVPISNHLYFYWYRQILGQKVEFLVSFYNNEISEKSEIFDDQFSVERPDGSNFTLKIRSTKLEDSAMYFCASSSDYFTSYNEQFFGPGTRLTVL.

The chain links TRBV6-5 to TRBJ2-7; 8 bases map to TRBD1. Germline CDR1 reads MNHEY; CDR2 reads SVGAGI. V trimming: 7 bases; J trimming: 3 bases; junction bases outside the gene matches: 5. CDR3 size: 13 residues. In nucleotides, the CDR3 is TGTGCCAGCAACATAGGACAGGGCTACGAGCAGTACTTC. Protein: CASNIGQGYEQYF.

In this sample, this clone turned up once. The same CDR3 also results from other DNA sequences found in this sample. The chain is built from TRBV6-5 and TRBJ2-3; TRBD2 aligns across 11 bases. Germline assignment: CDR1 MNHEY and CDR2 SVGAGI. V lost 6 bases, J lost 3 bases, and 2 bases stayed unmatched. The CDR3 covers 14 residues. Here the CDR3 DNA reads TGTGCCAGCAGCCTAGCGGGGGGAACAGATACGCAGTATTTT. Translation: CASSLAGGTDTQYF.

Here the CDR3 DNA reads TGCGCCAGCAGCTTGGACAGAAATTACAATGAGCAGTTCTTC. It codes for CASSLDRNYNEQFF. The rearrangement uses TRBV5-1 and TRBJ2-1; D not resolved. V lost 0 bases and J 4 bases, leaving 8 bases between the germline ends. The CDR3 extends over 14 amino acids. Germline lookup yields CDR1 SGHRS and CDR2 YFSETQ.

The J gene is TRBJ2-1, the V gene TRBV2; 7 bases align to TRBD2. V trimming: 5 bases; J trimming: 1 base; junction bases outside the gene matches: 5. The CDR3 is 15 residues long. The germline V gene has CDR1 SNHLY and CDR2 FYNNEI. The CDR3 sequence: CASSRASGSYNEQFF. CDR3 DNA: TGTGCCAGCAGTCGGGCTAGCGGATCCTACAATGAGCAGTTCTTC.